These 14 T cell receptor beta chains originate from one sample sequenced in a study of cytomegalovirus exposure and HLA in healthy donors. PCR involved 60 Vbeta and 13 Jbeta primers. Some clones are missing from TCRdb's copy, which holds only in-frame ones; the method was immunoSEQ multiplex PCR. The table shows tens of thousands of clones, with 72% occurring only once. Input material: PBMCs. These receptors all come from a man between 60 and 70 years old in good health and CMV-seropositive.

There are a few counts of this clone. The V gene is TRBV6-5, the J gene TRBJ2-2, with a tentative D call TRBD1 (5 bases). This CDR3 has 14 amino acids. The germline V and J ends were trimmed by 8 bases and 6 bases, with 16 bases remaining between them. Germline V gene data show CDR1 as MNHEY and CDR2 as SVGAGI. The CDR3 nucleotides read TGTGCCAGCTTACCCCAGGGTTTCCCCGGGGAGCTGTTTTTT. Translation gives CASLPQGFPGELFF.

The rearrangement uses TRBV30 and TRBJ2-7; tentative D call: TRBD1 (5 bases). There are 11 residues in the CDR3. With 3 bases removed from V and 4 bases from J, the gap between germline ends came to 7 bases. Germline values: CDR1 GTSNPN, CDR2 SVGIG (reference sequence). The CDR3 DNA is TGTGCCTGGAGCAGACAGTACGAGCAGTACTTC. Translated: CAWSRQYEQYF. Together with reference TRBV30 and TRBJ2-7, the CDR3 gives the full variable domain: SQTIHQWPATLVQPVGSPLSLECTVEGTSNPNLYWYRQAAGRGLQLLFYSVGIGQISSEVPQNLSASRPQDRQFILSSKKLLLSDSGFYLCAWSRQYEQYFGPGTRLTVT.

J is TRBJ2-7 and V is TRBV4-1, with 11 bases identical to TRBD1. The CDR3 is 16 residues long. The germline V gene encodes CDR1 MGHRA and CDR2 YSYEKL. The V gene end was trimmed by 4 bases and the J gene end by 5 bases; junction bases not matched to a gene: 10. As DNA, the CDR3 is TGCGCCAGCAGCCGAGGGGGGACAGGGGGTTCGGACGAGCAGTACTTC. It specifies CASSRGGTGGSDEQYF.

This clone has more than one count but fewer than ten. The V gene is TRBV30, the J gene TRBJ2-5; D is undetermined. Germline V gene lookup returns CDR1 GTSNPN and CDR2 SVGIG (reference sequence). The V end was cut by 0 bases, the J end by 5 bases, with 4 bases between. The CDR3 is made up of 11 amino acids. DNA for the CDR3: TGTGCCTGGAGTGTACACGAGACCCAGTACTTC. It specifies CAWSVHETQYF.

V gene TRBV7-6 combines with J gene TRBJ1-1; D call uncertain. With 4 bases removed from V and 7 bases from J, the gap between germline ends came to 7 bases. Germline CDR1 is SGHVS and CDR2 is FNYEAQ. CDR3 length: 11 amino acids. The CDR3 reads CASSSSVEAFF. The CDR3 DNA reads TGTGCCAGCAGCTCCTCTGTTGAAGCTTTCTTT.

This clone was seen ten or more times. The V and J genes are TRBV30 and TRBJ2-6; a weak D match, TRBD1 (6 bases). The germline gives CDR1 GTSNPN, CDR2 SVGIG (reference sequence). The V end lost 0 bases, the J end lost 0 bases, and 6 bases lay between the germline ends. This CDR3 region has 15 residues. In DNA, the CDR3 is TGTGCCTGGAGTGTAGGGGGCTCTGGGGCCAACGTCCTGACTTTC. It translates to CAWSVGGSGANVLTF.

The CDR3 nucleotides are TGTGCCATTAGCGCAGATAGCAATCAGCCCCAGCATTTT. Encoded protein: CAISADSNQPQHF. The chain combines TRBV10-3 with TRBJ1-5; no clear D gene. Trimming pared 9 bases from V and 0 bases from J, leaving 9 bases between. This CDR3 has 13 amino acids. Germline V gene data show CDR1 as ENHRY and CDR2 as SYGVKD.

The chain carries TRBV27 and TRBJ2-5, with a tentative D call TRBD2 (6 bases). This CDR3 has 13 residues. V lost 5 bases, J lost 4 bases, and 11 bases lay in between. Germline V gene sequence: CDR1 MNHEY, CDR2 SMNVEV (reference sequence). In DNA form, the CDR3 reads TGTGCCAGCAGTCAAAGGAGGGGAGAGACCCAGTACTTC. It yields the protein CASSQRRGETQYF.

This clone has just a few counts. The chain employs TRBV7-6 and TRBJ1-2, with 8 bases matching TRBD1. CDR1 and CDR2 from the germline V gene are SGHVS and FNYEAQ. This CDR3 is built from 14 residues. V lost 3 bases, J lost 8 bases, and 8 bases stayed unmatched. The CDR3 loop is CASSLTSRGRGYTF. CDR3 sequence (DNA): TGTGCCAGCAGCTTGACTTCCAGGGGGCGCGGCTACACCTTC.

This chain connects TRBV11-2 to TRBJ2-7, with TRBD1 matching over 7 bases. J gave up 7 bases and V 1 base, and 13 bases lay outside the gene matches. There are 16 residues in the CDR3. Germline V CDR1 and CDR2: SGHAT, FQNNGV. The CDR3 region is CASSLARDSIPWEQYF. The CDR3 DNA reads TGTGCCAGCAGCTTAGCCCGGGACAGCATCCCCTGGGAGCAGTACTTC. The full variable domain, its missing parts supplied by reference TRBV11-2 and TRBJ2-7, is EAGVAQSPRYKIIEKRQSVAFWCNPISGHATLYWYQQILGQGPKLLIQFQNNGVVDDSQLPKDRFSAERLKGVDSTLKIQPAKLEDSAVYLCASSLARDSIPWEQYFGPGTRLTVT.

The genes are TRBV29-1 and TRBJ2-5, with TRBD1 identical over 8 bases. Germline V gene data show CDR1 as SQVTM and CDR2 as ANQGSEA. This CDR3 has 13 amino acids. The V segment lost 3 bases and the J segment 4 bases; nucleotides outside the gene matches: 4. CDR3 loop: CSVDRGLAETQYF. The CDR3 DNA is TGCAGCGTTGACAGGGGGCTTGCAGAGACCCAGTACTTC.

This clone showed up just a few times. CDR3 protein: CASSLVTEPYEQYF. The DNA for the CDR3 is TGTGCCAGCAGCTTGGTGACAGAACCTTACGAGCAGTACTTC. This rearrangement joins TRBV5-5 to TRBJ2-7; TRBD1 is a possible D gene (5 bases). This CDR3 is 14 amino acids long. Trimming shortened V by 0 bases and J by 4 bases, and 11 bases separated the two germline ends. Germline CDR1 and CDR2: SGHKS and YYEKEE (reference sequence).

About this clone: The junction and the germline gene differ at one end; a read error may be behind it. The chain is built from TRBV7-9 and TRBJ2-5; maybe TRBD1 (6 bases). The germline V gene encodes CDR1 SEHNR and CDR2 FQNEAQ (reference sequence). The CDR3 contains 14 residues. Written as DNA, the CDR3 is TGTTCCAGCAGCTCCTGGACAGACTTGGGGACCCAGTACTTC. Residues: CSSSSWTDLGTQYF.

This clone showed up just once. CDR3 DNA: TGTGCCAGCAGTGATATGGGACAGGGCAGCTATGGCTACACCTTC. Protein product: CASSDMGQGSYGYTF. The chain is built from TRBV2 and TRBJ1-2, with 9 bases identical to TRBD1. The V segment lost 3 bases and the J segment 4 bases; nucleotides outside the gene matches: 6. Germline CDR1 reads SNHLY; CDR2 reads FYNNEI. This CDR3 has 15 amino acids. Combining the CDR3 with reference TRBV2 and TRBJ1-2 gives the whole variable domain EPEVTQTPSHQVTQMGQEVILRCVPISNHLYFYWYRQILGQKVEFLVSFYNNEISEKSEIFDDQFSVERPDGSNFTLKIRSTKLEDSAMYFCASSDMGQGSYGYTFGSGTRLTVV.